These 2 T cell receptor beta chains share one sample of origin, sequenced in a study of blood T cell repertoires in COVID-19 (dated by TCRdb to about 2020). The receptor library was made with the immunoSEQ multiplex PCR assay. TCRdb obtained this table from immuneACCESS and retained in-frame rearrangements with V and J assigned. These tables miss some clones; where compared with another copy, unresolved V genes account for less than half of the shortfall, and the remainder is unexplained. This sample is represented by 90,000 to 150,000 clones; around 85% of them were singletons. Under 4% of the sample goes to the ten largest clones. The sample consisted of peripheral blood. These TCRs come from a man between 60 and 70 years old with acute or convalescent COVID-19.

V usage is TRBV27 and J usage is TRBJ1-2, with TRBD1 as a possible D gene (5 bases). Trimming pared 6 bases from V and 4 bases from J, leaving 18 bases between. The CDR3 sequence is 15 residues long. Per the germline V gene, CDR1 is MNHEY and CDR2 is SMNVEV (reference sequence). The CDR3 nucleotides read TGTGCCAGCAGCGTCGCTTGGGGCGGTGCCTATGGCTACACCTTC. Its protein is CASSVAWGGAYGYTF.

In this sample, this clone turned up a few times. This chain connects TRBV5-6 to TRBJ2-3; 9 bases line up with TRBD1. J gave up 9 bases and V 5 bases, and 13 bases lay outside the gene matches. The germline V gene encodes CDR1 SGHDT and CDR2 YYEEEE. The CDR3 loop spans 15 amino acids. Written as DNA, the CDR3 is TGTGCCAGCAGATCCGGACAGGGGCGTTTTGGGACGCAGTATTTT. Translated, it gives CASRSGQGRFGTQYF.